A selection of T cell receptor beta chains follows, all from one sample in a study of a mutant IDH1 vaccine in newly diagnosed glioma. Produced via immunoSEQ multiplex PCR; TCRdb's table is partial and in-frame only. The table records about 94,000 clones, roughly 89% of them present only once. Their antigens are not known. Sample: PBMCs, taken from a glioma patient whose treatment included an IDH1 peptide vaccine. These receptors all stem from a woman aged 50 to 60 with glioma. Both conserved end residues are part of each CDR3. Fields, in order: D gene, clone size, J gene, V gene, CDR3 DNA, CDR3 protein. D genes are given only for firm matches. Expanded clones are given a class, and other clones once, few, many or no size at all.

>TRBD1|-|TRBJ2-3|TRBV19
TGTGCCAGTAGTATAGGGGGGACAGGGCGAAGCACAGATACGCAGTATTTT
CASSIGGTGRSTDTQYF
>-|-|TRBJ2-7|TRBV5-1
TGCGCCAGCAGCTCAGCCTACGAGCAGTACTTC
CASSSAYEQYF
>TRBD1|-|TRBJ2-7|TRBV7-2
TGTGCCAGCAGCCCCCGGGACAGGTGGAGCGAGCAGTACTTC
CASSPRDRWSEQYF
>TRBD2|-|TRBJ2-1|TRBV27
TGTGCCAGCAGTTTAGGTAGCGGGAGGTACAATGAGCAGTTCTTC
CASSLGSGRYNEQFF
>TRBD2|-|TRBJ2-2|TRBV9
TGTGCCAGCAGCGTAGGTCCGGGAGGGAGCTTCACCGGGGAGCTGTTTTTT
CASSVGPGGSFTGELFF
>TRBD2|once|TRBJ2-1|TRBV28
TGTGCCAGCAGAGGGACTAGCGGGAGGGCCTCGTATGAGCAGTTCTTC
CASRGTSGRASYEQFF
>-|-|TRBJ1-5|TRBV6-1
TGTGCCAGCAGTGGAGCAGGGGCTCAGCCCCAGCATTTT
CASSGAGAQPQHF
>-|-|TRBJ2-2|TRBV11-2
TGTGCCAGCAGCTTAGAGACTAGAACCGGGGAGCTGTTTTTT
CASSLETRTGELFF
>-|-|TRBJ2-1|TRBV29-1
TGCAGCGTTGATTCCAGAGGCGATGAGCAGTTCTTC
CSVDSRGDEQFF
>TRBD1|-|TRBJ1-5|TRBV6-1
TGTGCCAGCACCACAGGGGGAGGTCGCAATCAGCCCCAGCATTTT
CASTTGGGRNQPQHF
>TRBD2|few|TRBJ2-2|TRBV5-4
TGTGCCAGCAGCCTAGCGGGGAGCTATAATCCCGGGGAGCTGTTTTTT
CASSLAGSYNPGELFF
>-|-|TRBJ1-2|TRBV28
TGTGCCAGCAGGGTTGACAGGAACTATGGCTACACCTTC
CASRVDRNYGYTF
>-|-|TRBJ1-5|TRBV27
TGTGCCAGCAGTTACGGGAGGAGTAGCAATCAGCCCCAGCATTTT
CASSYGRSSNQPQHF
>TRBD1|few|TRBJ2-2|TRBV2
TGTGCCAGCAACCCAGGACAGGGAGGCACCGGGGAGCTGTTTTTT
CASNPGQGGTGELFF
>TRBD2|-|TRBJ2-2|TRBV5-1
TGCGCCAGCCGCCGGGAGGGGGCCGGGGAGCTGTTTTTT
CASRREGAGELFF
>TRBD1|-|TRBJ1-2|TRBV28
TGTGCCAGCAGTTCCGCCGGACAGGGGGCGGTTGGCTACACCTTC
CASSSAGQGAVGYTF
>-|-|TRBJ2-2|TRBV6-5
TGTGCCAGCAACGAGGGTTCGGACACCGGGGAGCTGTTTTTT
CASNEGSDTGELFF
>TRBD1|-|TRBJ2-1|TRBV5-1
TGCGCCAGCAGCTTGGCCGGCGAGGGGGCTGAGCAGTTCTTC
CASSLAGEGAEQFF
>-|-|TRBJ1-1|TRBV10-3
TGTGCCATCAAGGCGGTGAACACTGAAGCTTTCTTT
CAIKAVNTEAFF
>-|-|TRBJ2-7|TRBV6-1
TGTGCCAGCAGTGAAGCAGTTCGCTACGAGCAGTACTTC
CASSEAVRYEQYF